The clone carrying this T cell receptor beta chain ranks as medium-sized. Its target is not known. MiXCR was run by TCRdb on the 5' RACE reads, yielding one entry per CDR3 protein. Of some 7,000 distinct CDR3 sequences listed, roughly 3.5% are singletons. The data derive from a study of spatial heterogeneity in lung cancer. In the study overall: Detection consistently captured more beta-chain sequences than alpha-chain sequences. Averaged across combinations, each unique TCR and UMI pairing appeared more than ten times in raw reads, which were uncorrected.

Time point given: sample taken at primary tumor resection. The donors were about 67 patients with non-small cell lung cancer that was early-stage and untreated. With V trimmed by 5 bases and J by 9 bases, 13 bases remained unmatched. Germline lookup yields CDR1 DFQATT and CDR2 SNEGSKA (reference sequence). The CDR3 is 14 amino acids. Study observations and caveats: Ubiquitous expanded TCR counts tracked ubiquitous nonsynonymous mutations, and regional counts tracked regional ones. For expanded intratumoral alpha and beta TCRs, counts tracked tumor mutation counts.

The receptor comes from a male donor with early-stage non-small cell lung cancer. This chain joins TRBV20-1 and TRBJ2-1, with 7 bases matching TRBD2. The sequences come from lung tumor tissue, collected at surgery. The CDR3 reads CSAPRLAPPGEQFF. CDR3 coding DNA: TGCAGTGCTCCTAGACTAGCTCCTCCGGGTGAGCAGTTCTTC.